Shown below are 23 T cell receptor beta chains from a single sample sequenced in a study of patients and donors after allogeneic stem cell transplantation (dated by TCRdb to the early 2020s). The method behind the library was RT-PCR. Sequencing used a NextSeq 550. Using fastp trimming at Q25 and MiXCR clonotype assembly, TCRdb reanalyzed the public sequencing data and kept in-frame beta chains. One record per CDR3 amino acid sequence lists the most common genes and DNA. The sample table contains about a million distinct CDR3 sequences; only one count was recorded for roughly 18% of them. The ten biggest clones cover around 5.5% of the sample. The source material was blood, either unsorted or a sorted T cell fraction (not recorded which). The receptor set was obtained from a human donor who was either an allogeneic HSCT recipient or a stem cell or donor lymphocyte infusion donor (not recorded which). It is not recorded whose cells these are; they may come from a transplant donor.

The DNA for the CDR3 is TGCAGTGCGGAGGATGACAATGAGCAGTTCTTC. It is translated as CSAEDDNEQFF. This rearrangement joins TRBV20-1 to TRBJ2-1; TRBD2 might be the D (5 bases). The V end lost 6 bases, the J end lost 5 bases, and 8 bases lay between the germline ends. Germline assignment: CDR1 DFQATT and CDR2 SNEGSKA (reference sequence). This CDR3 contains 11 residues.

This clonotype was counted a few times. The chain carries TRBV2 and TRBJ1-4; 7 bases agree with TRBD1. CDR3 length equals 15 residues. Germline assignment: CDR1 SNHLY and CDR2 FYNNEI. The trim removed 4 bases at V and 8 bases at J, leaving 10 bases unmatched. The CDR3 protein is CASSGRGQSMEKLFF. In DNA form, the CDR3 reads TGTGCCAGCAGTGGCCGGGGACAGTCTATGGAAAAACTGTTTTTT.

The CDR3 spells CASSLDDRSKEKLFF. In nucleotides, the CDR3 is TGCGCCAGCAGCTTGGACGACAGATCCAAAGAAAAACTGTTTTTT. This chain uses TRBV5-1 with TRBJ1-4; D perhaps matches TRBD1 (5 bases). CDR1 and CDR2 from the germline V gene are SGHRS and YFSETQ. The V gene lost 0 bases and the J gene lost 8 bases, with 14 bases spanning the gap. This CDR3 has 15 residues.

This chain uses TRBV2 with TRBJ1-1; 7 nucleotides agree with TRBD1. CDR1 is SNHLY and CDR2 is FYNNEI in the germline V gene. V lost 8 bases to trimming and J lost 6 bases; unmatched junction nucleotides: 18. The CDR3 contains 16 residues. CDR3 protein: CASFVYSRDSCAEAFF. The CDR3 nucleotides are TGTGCCAGCTTCGTCTACTCCCGGGACAGTTGCGCTGAAGCTTTCTTT.

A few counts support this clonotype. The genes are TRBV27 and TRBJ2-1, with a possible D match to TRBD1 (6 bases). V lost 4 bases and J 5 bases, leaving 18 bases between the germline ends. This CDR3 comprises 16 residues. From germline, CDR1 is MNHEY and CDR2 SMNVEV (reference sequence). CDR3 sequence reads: CASSSPGQGPNNEQFF. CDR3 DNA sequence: TGTGCCAGCAGTTCCCCCGGGCAGGGGCCTAACAATGAGCAGTTCTTC.

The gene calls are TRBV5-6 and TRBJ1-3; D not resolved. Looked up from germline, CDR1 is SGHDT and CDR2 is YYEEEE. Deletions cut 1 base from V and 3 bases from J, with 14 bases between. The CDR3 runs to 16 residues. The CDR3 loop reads CASSLTQDPIGNTIYF. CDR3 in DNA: TGTGCCAGCAGCTTGACCCAGGACCCTATTGGAAACACCATATATTTT.

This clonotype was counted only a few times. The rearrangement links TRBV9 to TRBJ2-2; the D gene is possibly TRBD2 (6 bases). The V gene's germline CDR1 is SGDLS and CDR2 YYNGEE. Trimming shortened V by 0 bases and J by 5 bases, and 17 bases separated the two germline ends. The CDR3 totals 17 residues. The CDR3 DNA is TGTGCCAGCAGCGTAGATCGCGGGAAAAGGCGAACCGGGGAGCTGTTTTTT. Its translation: CASSVDRGKRRTGELFF.

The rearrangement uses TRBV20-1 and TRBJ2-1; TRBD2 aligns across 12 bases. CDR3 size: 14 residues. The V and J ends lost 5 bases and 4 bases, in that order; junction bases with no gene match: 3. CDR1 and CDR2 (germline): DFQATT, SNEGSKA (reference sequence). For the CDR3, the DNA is TGCAGTGCTGCGCTAGCGGGAGGGTACAATGAGCAGTTCTTC. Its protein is CSAALAGGYNEQFF.

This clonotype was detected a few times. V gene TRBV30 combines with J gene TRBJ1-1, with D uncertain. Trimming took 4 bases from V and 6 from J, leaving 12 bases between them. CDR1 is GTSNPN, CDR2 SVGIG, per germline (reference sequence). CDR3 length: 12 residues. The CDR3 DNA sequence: TGTGCCTGGATAGGAAGTCGTGCTGAAGCTTTCTTT. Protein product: CAWIGSRAEAFF.

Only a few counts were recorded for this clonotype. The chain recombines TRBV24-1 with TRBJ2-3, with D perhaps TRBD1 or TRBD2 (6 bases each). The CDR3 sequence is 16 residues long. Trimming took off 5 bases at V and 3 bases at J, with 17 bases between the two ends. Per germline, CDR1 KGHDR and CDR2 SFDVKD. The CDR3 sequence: CATSASIGGATDTQYF. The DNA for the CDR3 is TGTGCCACCAGTGCCTCTATCGGGGGCGCGACAGATACGCAGTATTTT.

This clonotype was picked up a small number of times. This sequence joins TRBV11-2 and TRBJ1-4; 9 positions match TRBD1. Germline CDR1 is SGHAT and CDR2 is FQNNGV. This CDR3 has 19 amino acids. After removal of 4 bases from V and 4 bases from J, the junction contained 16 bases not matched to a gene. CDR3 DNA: TGTGCCAGCAGCTCATACAAATGGGACAGGGAGCGCAGTAATGAAAAACTGTTTTTT. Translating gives CASSSYKWDRERSNEKLFF. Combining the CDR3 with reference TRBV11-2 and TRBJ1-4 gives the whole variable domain EAGVAQSPRYKIIEKRQSVAFWCNPISGHATLYWYQQILGQGPKLLIQFQNNGVVDDSQLPKDRFSAERLKGVDSTLKIQPAKLEDSAVYLCASSSYKWDRERSNEKLFFGSGTQLSVL.

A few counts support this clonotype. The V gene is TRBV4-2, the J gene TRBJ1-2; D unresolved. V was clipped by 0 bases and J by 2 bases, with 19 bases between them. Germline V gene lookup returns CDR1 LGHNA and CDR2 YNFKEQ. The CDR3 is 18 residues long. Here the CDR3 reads CASSQDRRGSFKNYGYTF. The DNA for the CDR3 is TGTGCCAGCAGCCAAGATCGTCGTGGATCCTTTAAAAACTATGGCTACACCTTC.

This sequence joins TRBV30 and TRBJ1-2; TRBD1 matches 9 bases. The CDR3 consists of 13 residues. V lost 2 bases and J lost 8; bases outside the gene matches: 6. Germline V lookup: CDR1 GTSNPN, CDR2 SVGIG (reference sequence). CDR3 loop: CAWSLTGGGGYTF. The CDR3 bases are TGTGCCTGGAGTTTAACAGGGGGCGGAGGCTACACCTTC.

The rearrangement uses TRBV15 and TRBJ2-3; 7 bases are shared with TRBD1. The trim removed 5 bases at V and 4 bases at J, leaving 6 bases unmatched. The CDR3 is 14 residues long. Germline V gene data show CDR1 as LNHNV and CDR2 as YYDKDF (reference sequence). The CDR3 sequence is CATSGRQGPDTQYF. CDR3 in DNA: TGTGCCACCAGCGGAAGACAGGGCCCAGATACGCAGTATTTT.

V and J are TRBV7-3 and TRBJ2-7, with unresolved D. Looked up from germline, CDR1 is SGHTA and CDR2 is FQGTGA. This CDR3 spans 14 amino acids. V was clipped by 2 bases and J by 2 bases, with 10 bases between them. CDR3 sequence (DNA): TGTGCCAGCAGCTTATCCCCAGGAACCTACGAGCAGTACTTC. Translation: CASSLSPGTYEQYF.

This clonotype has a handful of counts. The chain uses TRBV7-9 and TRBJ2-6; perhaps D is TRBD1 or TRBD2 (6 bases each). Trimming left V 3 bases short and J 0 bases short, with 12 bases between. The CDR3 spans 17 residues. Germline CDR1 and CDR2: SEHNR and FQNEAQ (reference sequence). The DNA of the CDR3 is TGTGCCAGCAGCTTCGGGGGCCTCGCCTCTGGGGCCAACGTCCTGACTTTC. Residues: CASSFGGLASGANVLTF.

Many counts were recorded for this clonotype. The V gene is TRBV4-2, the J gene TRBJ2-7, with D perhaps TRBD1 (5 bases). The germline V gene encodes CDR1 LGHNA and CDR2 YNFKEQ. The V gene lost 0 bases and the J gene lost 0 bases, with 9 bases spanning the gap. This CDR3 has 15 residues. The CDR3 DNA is TGTGCCAGCAGCCAAGAAACAGGAAACTCCTACGAGCAGTACTTC. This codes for CASSQETGNSYEQYF.

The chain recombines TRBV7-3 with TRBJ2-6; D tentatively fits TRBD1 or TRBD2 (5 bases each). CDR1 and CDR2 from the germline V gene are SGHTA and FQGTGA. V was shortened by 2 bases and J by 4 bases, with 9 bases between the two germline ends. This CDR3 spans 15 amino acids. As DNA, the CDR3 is TGTGCCAGCAGCTTACCAGGGAGAGGGGCCAACGTCCTGACTTTC. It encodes CASSLPGRGANVLTF.

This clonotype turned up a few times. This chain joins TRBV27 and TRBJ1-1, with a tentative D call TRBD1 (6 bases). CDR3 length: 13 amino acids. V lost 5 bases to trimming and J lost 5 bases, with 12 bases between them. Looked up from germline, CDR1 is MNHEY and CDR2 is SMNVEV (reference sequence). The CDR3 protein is CASSHKGGTEAFF. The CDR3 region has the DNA TGTGCCAGCAGTCACAAGGGGGGTACTGAAGCTTTCTTT.

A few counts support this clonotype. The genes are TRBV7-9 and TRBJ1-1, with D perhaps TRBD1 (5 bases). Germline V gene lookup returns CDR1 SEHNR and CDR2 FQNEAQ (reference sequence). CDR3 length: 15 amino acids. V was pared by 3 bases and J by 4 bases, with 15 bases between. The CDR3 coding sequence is TGTGCCAGCAGCTTGACGACAGTGAGGGGCACTGAAGCTTTCTTT. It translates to CASSLTTVRGTEAFF.

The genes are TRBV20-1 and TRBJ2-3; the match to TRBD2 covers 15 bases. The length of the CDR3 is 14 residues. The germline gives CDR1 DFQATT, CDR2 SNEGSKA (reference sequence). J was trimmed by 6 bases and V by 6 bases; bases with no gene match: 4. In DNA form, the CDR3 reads TGCAGTGCCGCGGGGACTAGCGGGAGGGATACGCAGTATTTT. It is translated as CSAAGTSGRDTQYF.

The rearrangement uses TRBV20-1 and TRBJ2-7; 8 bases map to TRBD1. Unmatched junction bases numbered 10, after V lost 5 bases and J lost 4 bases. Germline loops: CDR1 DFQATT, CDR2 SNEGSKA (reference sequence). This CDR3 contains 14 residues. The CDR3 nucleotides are TGCAGTGCTGTAAGGCAGGGGGCAAAGTACGAGCAGTACTTC. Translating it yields CSAVRQGAKYEQYF.

CDR3 region: CASSFRLTNTGELFF. The CDR3 DNA is TGCGCCAGCAGCTTCAGACTTACGAACACCGGGGAGCTGTTTTTT. V is TRBV5-1 and J is TRBJ2-2; D call uncertain. Per the germline V gene, CDR1 is SGHRS and CDR2 is YFSETQ. The CDR3 is 15 residues long. The V and J ends lost 2 bases and 0 bases respectively, with 8 bases between them. Based on the CDR3 plus reference TRBV5-1 and TRBJ2-2, the full variable domain is KAGVTQTPRYLIKTRGQQVTLSCSPISGHRSVSWYQQTPGQGLQFLFEYFSETQRNKGNFPGRFSGRQFSNSRSEMNVSTLELGDSALYLCASSFRLTNTGELFFGEGSRLTVL.